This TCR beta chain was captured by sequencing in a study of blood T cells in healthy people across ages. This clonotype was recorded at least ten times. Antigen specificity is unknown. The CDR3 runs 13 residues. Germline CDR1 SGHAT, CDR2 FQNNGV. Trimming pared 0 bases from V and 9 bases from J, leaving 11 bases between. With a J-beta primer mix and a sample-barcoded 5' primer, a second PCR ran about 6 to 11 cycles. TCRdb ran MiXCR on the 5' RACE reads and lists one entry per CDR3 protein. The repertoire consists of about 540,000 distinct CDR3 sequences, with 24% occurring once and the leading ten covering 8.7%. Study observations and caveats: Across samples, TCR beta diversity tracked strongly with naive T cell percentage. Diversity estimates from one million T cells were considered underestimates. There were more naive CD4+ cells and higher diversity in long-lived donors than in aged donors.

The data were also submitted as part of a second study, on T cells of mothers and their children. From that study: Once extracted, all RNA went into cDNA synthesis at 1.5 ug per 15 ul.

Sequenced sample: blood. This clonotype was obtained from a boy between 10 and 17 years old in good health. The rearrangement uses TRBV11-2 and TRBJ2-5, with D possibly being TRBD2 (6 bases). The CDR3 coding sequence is TGTGCCAGCAGCTTAGATGCTAGCGCAGCCCAGTACTTC. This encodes CASSLDASAAQYF. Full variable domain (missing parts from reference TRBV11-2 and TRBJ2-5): EAGVAQSPRYKIIEKRQSVAFWCNPISGHATLYWYQQILGQGPKLLIQFQNNGVVDDSQLPKDRFSAERLKGVDSTLKIQPAKLEDSAVYLCASSLDASAAQYFGPGTRLLVL.